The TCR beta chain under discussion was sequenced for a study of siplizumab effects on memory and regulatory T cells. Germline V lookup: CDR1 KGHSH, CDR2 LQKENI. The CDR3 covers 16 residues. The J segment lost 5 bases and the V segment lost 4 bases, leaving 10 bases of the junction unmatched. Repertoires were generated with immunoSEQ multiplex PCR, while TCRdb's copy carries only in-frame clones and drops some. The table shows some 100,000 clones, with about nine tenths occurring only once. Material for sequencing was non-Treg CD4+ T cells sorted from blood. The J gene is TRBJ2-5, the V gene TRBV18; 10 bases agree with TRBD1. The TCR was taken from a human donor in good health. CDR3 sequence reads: CASSLTGTGAGETQYF. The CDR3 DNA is TGTGCCAGCTCACTAACAGGGACAGGGGCTGGTGAGACCCAGTACTTC.